Sequencing of this TCR beta chain was carried out in a study of blood T cell repertoires in COVID-19. Study summary: Donors in the United States, Italy and Spain gave samples during acute or convalescent COVID-19. T cells, B-cell-depleted T cells, or PBMCs supplied cDNA or gDNA.

In the original processing: Using reference gene primer amplification, nucleated cell counts were estimated. Sequencing was performed with immunoSEQ multiplex PCR; in TCRdb, only in-frame clones are kept and a portion is missing. V and J calls and clone size are given by that table; D and trimming were obtained from the DNA. The data contain fewer than 350,000 clones, 81% of them singletons. The sequenced sample was peripheral blood. This TCR was sampled from a woman aged 55-69 years with active or convalescent COVID-19.

The DNA of the CDR3 is TGTGCCAGTAGTATTGGACTAGGGAATAGGGAGCAGTTCTTC. Translation: CASSIGLGNREQFF. The chain is built from TRBV19 and TRBJ2-1; TRBD2 matches 7 bases. The germline V gene encodes CDR1 LNHDA and CDR2 SQIVND (reference sequence). CDR3 length: 14 amino acids. The V and J ends lost 3 bases and 10 bases, in that order; junction bases with no gene match: 9.